This T cell receptor beta chain emerged from a study of shared clonotypes between healthy human individuals (dated by TCRdb to the early 2020s). Background on the whole study: Two women and a few men aged 18 to 49 years were included in the cohort. To estimate repertoire size and how much clonotype sharing occurs between individuals, the study deeply sequenced the blood TCR repertoires of roughly 5 healthy adults. To increase sequencing depth and limit assay-specific biases, different laboratories used diverse techniques to prepare libraries and sequence TCR repertoires. Between about 0.8 and 9 billion PBMCs per donor were obtained by leukapheresis.

General study outcomes and caveats: Based on pairwise subsampling, the degree of clonotype sharing among donors was expected to be affected by sequencing depth. Sampling was restricted to blood, and TCR repertoires in tissues likely differ from the TCR repertoires found in blood. Because the study included only a small number of donors, the genetic and exposure-history diversity represented was limited.

Using the deep immunoSEQ assay, TCR CDR3 regions were amplified from genomic DNA by multiplex PCR. Extracted genomic DNA from each cell subset was spread evenly across all wells of several immunoSEQ 96-well plates, with each plate serving as a replicate. Each replicate PCR for unsorted PBMC received around 330 ng genomic DNA, equal to 30,000 to 35,000 T cell genomes. Ten immunoSEQ deep assay plates were used to sequence the unsorted PBMC genomic DNA. Purified libraries were quantified with a Qubit 3.0 fluorometer, sized on a Bioanalyzer 2100, and re-quantified with the KAPA Library Quantification kit. A separate single-read 150-cycle Illumina NextSeq 550 flow cell was used to sequence each immunoSEQ 96-well plate. As for the original processing: Because the immunoSEQ output held only junctional sequences and lacked quality scores, the filtering could not match the filtering applied to full-length reads. Sequences were annotated with PyIR, a Python wrapper for IgBLAST v1.9, and V/J genes and CDR3 were assigned using IMGT germline references. Any read was removed if the V/J assignment was weak (E-value above 1e-6), the CDR3 was missing, or the read contained stop codons, out-of-frame junctions, or ambiguous translated residues. V3J clonotypes were defined by identical inferred V gene, J gene, and CDR3 amino acid sequence. Percentage overlap between repertoires was calculated by dividing the number of shared unique clonotypes by the size of the smaller repertoire. Repertoire richness was assessed with RTK rarefaction, the Chao1 estimator, and Recon v2.1 estimates of unobserved clonotypes. TCRdb took over this immuneACCESS table, retaining in-frame rearrangements with V and J assigned. Such tables are incomplete; in checked studies, under half of the missing clones stem from an unresolved V gene, and the remainder is unexplained. Clone size and the V and J calls come from that table; the DNA yielded D and trimming. The sample has 450,000 to 600,000 clones on record, approximately 79% of them singletons. In total, the top ten clones hold approximately 12% of the sample.

Notes on this clone: Its antigen is not yet known. The input lacks base qualities; no much larger clone sits a single base away.

The donors were healthy, HIV-negative adults who had no recently reported acute infections or vaccinations. All donors were Caucasian adults living in Nashville, Tennessee, USA. For unsorted samples, 90 million or so PBMCs were counted, and genomic DNA was extracted using the QIAamp DNA Blood Mini kit. Blood was collected by leukapheresis, and PBMCs were isolated by Ficoll-Histopaque density gradient centrifugation and then cryopreserved in liquid nitrogen vapor phase. A distance of 17 bases separates the germline ends of V and J, which lose 6 bases and 2 bases respectively. The CDR3 covers 16 residues, taking in both the cysteine and the phenylalanine. Here the CDR3 DNA is all that survives: 48 bases in frame from base 1. CDR1 and CDR2 (MDHEN, SYDVKM) derive from the germline V gene.

The TCR was taken from a woman aged 40 to 50 in good health. Some clones in this sample may be carry-over from other donors' samples. The chain was built from TRBV28 and TRBJ1-5, with TRBD1 perhaps the D gene, on 6 matching bases. The sample comprised PBMCs. The CDR3 region has the sequence CASRVYRESGNQPQHF. The sequence in DNA is TGTGCCAGCAGAGTCTACAGGGAAAGCGGCAATCAGCCCCAGCATTTT.